This T cell receptor (beta chain) was documented in a study of prognosis after radiotherapy for stage I lung cancer. The V gene lost 1 base and the J gene lost 12 bases, with 7 bases spanning the gap. This CDR3 region has 11 residues. Genomic DNA yielded TCR beta CDR3, amplified by two-round multiplex PCR. Initially, in first-round PCR, primers specific to each TRBV and TRBJ gene were used. TCRdb re-called the multiplex PCR reads through MiXCR, storing one row per CDR3 protein. The sample includes around 51,000 distinct CDR3 sequences, less than 35% of them seen just once. The V and J genes are TRBV12-3 or TRBV12-4 and TRBJ2-1; D is unresolved. The sequenced sample was PBMCs, obtained before or after stereotactic body radiation therapy (not recorded which). The TCR comes from a donor aged 50 or older with non-small cell lung cancer. The CDR3 reads CASSLGPGQFF. CDR3 nucleotides: TGTGCCAGCAGTTTAGGGCCGGGGCAGTTCTTC.